Listed here are 16 T cell receptor beta chains from one sample, sequenced in a study of blood T cells in healthy people across ages. A second PCR of 7 to 11 cycles used a sample-barcoded 5' primer and a J-beta primer mix. A single record per CDR3 protein comes from TCRdb applying MiXCR to the 5' RACE reads. The sample shows over 600,000 distinct CDR3 sequences, approximately 60% of them seen only once. Specimen: blood. Receptors were obtained from a middle-aged man in good health.

The chain employs TRBV19 and TRBJ2-7; tentatively, D is TRBD1 (6 bases). Per the germline V gene, CDR1 is LNHDA and CDR2 is SQIVND (reference sequence). The CDR3 is 16 amino acids. Trimming took 1 base from V and 5 from J, leaving 18 bases between them. DNA for the CDR3: TGTGCCAGTAGTATAGGCCGGTCTCAAGGGGGAGACGAGCAGTACTTC. Its translation is CASSIGRSQGGDEQYF.

In its sample, this clonotype was seen once. The V gene is TRBV5-1, the J gene TRBJ2-7; TRBD2 agrees at 8 bases. V was pared by 1 base and J by 3 bases, with 6 bases of the junction left unmatched. Per the germline V gene, CDR1 is SGHRS and CDR2 is YFSETQ. The CDR3 totals 15 residues. As DNA, the CDR3 is TGCGCCAGCAGCTTGATCACTAGCGGAAACTACGAGCAGTACTTC. As protein: CASSLITSGNYEQYF.

The chain couples TRBV2 to TRBJ1-1; perhaps TRBD1 as D (5 bases). The V gene lost 2 bases and the J gene lost 6 bases, with 22 bases spanning the gap. The germline gives CDR1 SNHLY, CDR2 FYNNEI. This CDR3 is 17 amino acids long. The CDR3 sequence is CASSEMGRVRGASEAFF. The CDR3 DNA reads as TGTGCCAGCAGTGAAATGGGGCGGGTGAGGGGCGCCTCTGAAGCTTTCTTT.

This clonotype was seen a handful of times. The rearrangement uses TRBV29-1 and TRBJ2-1, with TRBD1 matching over 8 bases. Germline CDR1 reads SQVTM; CDR2 reads ANQGSEA. This CDR3 comprises 14 residues. V was pared by 4 bases and J by 8 bases, with 10 bases of the junction left unmatched. CDR3 in amino acids: CSVAGQAVSDEQFF. The DNA of the CDR3 is TGCAGCGTTGCGGGACAGGCGGTTTCGGATGAGCAGTTCTTC.

The chain carries TRBV2 and TRBJ2-5; D is unclear. The CDR3 runs to 15 residues. The germline gives CDR1 SNHLY, CDR2 FYNNEI. V was cut by 0 bases and J by 0 bases, with 8 bases left in between. The CDR3: CASSEARTHQETQYF. For the CDR3, the DNA is TGTGCCAGCAGTGAAGCGCGAACCCACCAAGAGACCCAGTACTTC.

This chain joins TRBV6-5 and TRBJ1-4; the match to TRBD1 covers 9 bases. Germline CDR1 and CDR2: MNHEY and SVGAGI. The CDR3 covers 15 residues. V gave up 6 bases and J gave up 8 bases; unmatched junction bases: 10. CDR3 in DNA: TGTGCCAGCAGCCCATTGACAGGGGGACAGGAAAAACTGTTTTTT. Translating gives CASSPLTGGQEKLFF.

The chain is built from TRBV20-1 and TRBJ2-1; 10 bases are shared with TRBD2. Germline CDR1 is DFQATT and CDR2 is SNEGSKA (reference sequence). The J segment lost 4 bases and the V segment lost 3 bases, leaving 21 bases of the junction unmatched. The CDR3 sequence is 20 residues long. CDR3 amino acids: CSARVPGRTSGDHVYNEQFF. The CDR3 bases are TGCAGTGCTAGGGTTCCGGGTCGGACTAGCGGCGATCACGTGTACAATGAGCAGTTCTTC.

This clonotype has more than one count but fewer than ten. The CDR3 loop reads CASSVSGGPLYEQYF. The CDR3 DNA reads TGTGCCAGCAGTGTAAGCGGGGGCCCACTCTACGAGCAGTACTTC. This chain uses TRBV25-1 with TRBJ2-7; 8 bases align to TRBD2. Trimming at V came to 4 bases and at J to 3 bases, leaving 8 bases not matched to a gene. CDR1 is MGHDK and CDR2 is SYGVNS in the germline V gene. The CDR3 runs to 15 residues.

V gene TRBV12-3 or TRBV12-4 combines with J gene TRBJ2-7, with D unclear. This CDR3 is built from 13 residues. The germline V and J ends were trimmed by 3 bases and 0 bases, with 6 bases remaining between them. CDR3 loop: CASSFLNSYEQYF. CDR3 nucleotide sequence: TGTGCCAGCAGTTTTTTGAACTCCTACGAGCAGTACTTC.

J is TRBJ2-5 and V is TRBV2; 16 positions match TRBD2. Germline CDR1 and CDR2: SNHLY and FYNNEI. The CDR3 has 17 amino acids. After removal of 6 bases from V and 1 base from J, the junction contained 5 bases not matched to a gene. The chain's CDR3 is CASRAGLAGGTQETQYF. In DNA form, the CDR3 reads TGTGCCAGCAGAGCGGGACTAGCGGGGGGGACCCAAGAGACCCAGTACTTC.

This clonotype was seen a single time. The gene calls are TRBV28 and TRBJ1-1; no definite D call. CDR1 and CDR2 from the germline V gene are MDHEN and SYDVKM. The CDR3 is 14 residues long. The ends were cut back, 3 bases at V and 0 bases at J, with 8 bases in the middle. The CDR3 is CASSLEQMNTEAFF. The CDR3, as DNA: TGTGCCAGCAGTTTGGAACAGATGAACACTGAAGCTTTCTTT.

V usage is TRBV7-2 and J usage is TRBJ2-4, with no clear D. Germline assignment: CDR1 SGHTA and CDR2 FQGNSA. V was trimmed by 3 bases and J by 5 bases, leaving 14 bases between them. The CDR3 is made up of 15 amino acids. CDR3 DNA sequence: TGTGCCAGCAGCTTCATAGCCAACTCCGAAAACATTCAGTACTTC. Translated, it gives CASSFIANSENIQYF.

CDR3 sequence reads: CAISMGPNNSPLHF. CDR3 sequence (DNA): TGTGCCATCAGTATGGGGCCGAATAATTCACCCCTCCACTTT. The rearrangement uses TRBV10-3 and TRBJ1-6, with D perhaps TRBD1 (5 bases). This CDR3 is built from 14 residues. Per germline, CDR1 ENHRY and CDR2 SYGVKD. Trimming left V 5 bases short and J 5 bases short, with 10 bases between.

The V call is TRBV3-1, the J call TRBJ1-2; 10 bases match TRBD1. Unmatched junction bases numbered 11, after V lost 3 bases and J lost 4 bases. Germline values: CDR1 LGHDT, CDR2 YNNKEL (reference sequence). CDR3 length: 17 residues. CDR3 loop: CASSQTRTGGATYGYTF. CDR3 nucleotides: TGTGCCAGCAGCCAGACAAGGACAGGGGGAGCCACCTATGGCTACACCTTC.

V usage is TRBV6-1 and J usage is TRBJ2-5, with 11 nucleotides matching TRBD2. Trimming took 5 bases from V and 5 from J; bases not matched to a gene: 7. Per germline, CDR1 MNHNS and CDR2 SASEGT. The CDR3 loop spans 15 amino acids. CDR3 nucleotide sequence: TGTGCCAGCAGTCCGACTAGCGGGATGGGGGAGACCCAGTACTTC. Amino acid sequence: CASSPTSGMGETQYF.

The gene calls are TRBV14 and TRBJ2-1; a possible D gene is TRBD2 (6 bases). V was clipped by 0 bases and J by 13 bases, with 13 bases between them. Per the germline V gene, CDR1 is SGHDN and CDR2 is FVKESK. The CDR3 spans 13 residues. The CDR3 DNA sequence: TGTGCCAGCAGCCAAGAAACGGGGGAGACCCAGTTCTTC. Translation: CASSQETGETQFF.